This T cell receptor beta chain was sequenced in a study of cytomegalovirus exposure and HLA in healthy donors. Notes on the study in general: Presence/absence analyses assumed roughly uniform sequencing depth across donors, which may not hold. In a later analysis, a missense DCLRE1C variant was linked to TCR beta V- and J-gene trimming. The majority of CMV-associated TCR beta chains were reported as apparently HLA-restricted in a later analysis.

The PCR ran on 60 Vbeta and 13 Jbeta primers. Using immunoSEQ multiplex PCR, the repertoire was profiled, and TCRdb retains in-frame clones only, with some absent. The profile shows around 150,000 clones, about three quarters of them singletons. A remark on this clone: Its specificity is unknown. The sample holds other DNA sequences that translate to the same CDR3.

CDR1 WNHNN and CDR2 SYGVQD come from the germline V gene (reference sequence). The CDR3 sequence is 20 residues long. With V trimmed by 6 bases and J by 1 base, 16 bases remained unmatched. Donors were ostensibly healthy at sampling, although undocumented immune exposures were probable. The source is a woman in her 30s in good health and CMV-seronegative. The sequencing sample was made of PBMCs. The chain couples TRBV10-1 to TRBJ2-2; 11 bases fit TRBD2. The CDR3 DNA follows: TGCGCCAGCAGGCCGACTATCGGGACTAGCGGCGAAGGGAACACCGGGGAGCTGTTTTTT. Translating gives CASRPTIGTSGEGNTGELFF.